This TCR beta chain was observed in a study of shared clonotypes between healthy human individuals. Study donors comprised healthy, HIV-negative adults devoid of recent acute infection or vaccination. This CDR3 has 15 amino acids. Looked up from germline, CDR1 is LNHNV and CDR2 is YYDKDF (reference sequence). J was trimmed by 4 bases and V by 1 base; bases with no gene match: 5. At deep level, the assay was performed. Clones were sequenced by immunoSEQ multiplex PCR, and TCRdb holds only the in-frame ones, with some missing. The sample includes about 2.4 million clones, just over 90% of them seen just once.

The chain links TRBV15 to TRBJ2-7, with TRBD1 matching over 9 bases. Input material: naive CD4+ T cells sorted from blood. Subset noted: CD45RA+ positively selected. This sequence was found in a man between 18 and 35 years old in good health. In nucleotides, the CDR3 is TGTGCCACCAGCAGAGGGGGGGACAGGGCGTACGAGCAGTACTTC. Translated, it gives CATSRGGDRAYEQYF.